These 29 T cell receptor beta chains were sequenced from one sample in a study of T cell responses to AZD1222 COVID-19 vaccine. Some clones are missing from TCRdb's copy, which holds only in-frame ones; the method was immunoSEQ multiplex PCR. Of around 94,000 clones detected, about 88% appear once; the ten largest clones hold about an eighth. The sequenced sample was peripheral blood, obtained on day 0 of AZD1222 vaccination. All receptors derive from an adult in good health.

The chain uses TRBV27 and TRBJ2-2; 13 bases map to TRBD2. The CDR3 is 16 amino acids. Looked up from germline, CDR1 is MNHEY and CDR2 is SMNVEV (reference sequence). V lost 6 bases, J lost 5 bases, and 6 bases stayed unmatched. The CDR3 is CASRPGTSGVTGELFF. The CDR3 bases are TGTGCCAGCAGACCCGGGACTAGCGGGGTTACCGGGGAGCTGTTTTTT.

This rearrangement joins TRBV28 to TRBJ2-1, with TRBD2 matching 13 bases. Germline V gene sequence: CDR1 MDHEN, CDR2 SYDVKM. Unmatched junction bases numbered 12, after V lost 3 bases and J lost 4 bases. The CDR3 is made up of 19 amino acids. The CDR3 nucleotides are TGTGCCAGCAGTTTCCCGGGACTAGCGGGGCAAGGGATATACAATGAGCAGTTCTTC. Encoded protein: CASSFPGLAGQGIYNEQFF.

The rearrangement uses TRBV7-9 and TRBJ1-3; D is uncertain. Germline V gene lookup returns CDR1 SEHNR and CDR2 FQNEAQ (reference sequence). The CDR3 has 16 amino acids. Trimming removed 5 bases at V and 0 bases at J, with 14 bases between. The CDR3 sequence is CASSPGLAFSGNTIYF. CDR3 bases: TGTGCCAGCAGCCCCGGTTTAGCCTTCTCTGGAAACACCATATATTTT.

This clone turned up a few times. CDR3 nucleotide sequence: TGTGCCACCAGCAGAGACAGGGGTTCTGGGGCCAACGTCCTGACTTTC. Residues: CATSRDRGSGANVLTF. The V call is TRBV15, the J call TRBJ2-6; perhaps TRBD1 as D (6 bases). Germline CDR1 and CDR2: LNHNV and YYDKDF (reference sequence). Trimming removed 0 bases at V and 1 base at J, with 7 bases between. The CDR3 contains 16 residues.

The V and J genes are TRBV30 and TRBJ2-5, with 10 bases that match TRBD2. Looked up from germline, CDR1 is GTSNPN and CDR2 is SVGIG (reference sequence). The CDR3 loop spans 14 amino acids. J lost 4 bases, V lost 1 base, and 3 bases had no gene match. The CDR3 region is CAWSGSGGAETQYF. As DNA, the CDR3 is TGTGCCTGGAGTGGAAGCGGGGGGGCAGAGACCCAGTACTTC. Using reference TRBV30 and TRBJ2-5 for the parts outside the CDR3, the full variable domain is SQTIHQWPATLVQPVGSPLSLECTVEGTSNPNLYWYRQAAGRGLQLLFYSVGIGQISSEVPQNLSASRPQDRQFILSSKKLLLSDSGFYLCAWSGSGGAETQYFGPGTRLLVL.

The V gene is TRBV18, the J gene TRBJ2-2; no clear D gene. The length of the CDR3 is 14 residues. The V end was cut by 3 bases, the J end by 6 bases, with 11 bases between. The germline V gene has CDR1 KGHSH and CDR2 LQKENI. The DNA of the CDR3 is TGTGCCAGCTCACCCGCAAAAGGCGCCGGGGAGCTGTTTTTT. It specifies CASSPAKGAGELFF.

The chain recombines TRBV2 with TRBJ1-4; 10 bases fit TRBD1. After removal of 6 bases from V and 6 bases from J, the junction contained 7 bases not matched to a gene. The length of the CDR3 is 15 residues. Germline values: CDR1 SNHLY, CDR2 FYNNEI. CDR3 in amino acids: CASRVGTGVHEKLFF. The DNA for the CDR3 is TGTGCCAGCAGGGTGGGGACAGGGGTCCATGAAAAACTGTTTTTT.

The chain recombines TRBV27 with TRBJ1-3; D is unclear. V was cut by 2 bases and J by 4 bases, with 12 bases left in between. The germline CDR1 and CDR2 sequences are MNHEY and SMNVEV (reference sequence). The CDR3 is 15 amino acids. Written as DNA, the CDR3 is TGTGCCAGCAGTTTACGGGGAGCTCAAGGAAACACCATATATTTT. Encoded protein: CASSLRGAQGNTIYF.

This chain connects TRBV14 to TRBJ1-4, with 7 bases matching TRBD1. The CDR3 runs 15 residues. Germline V lookup: CDR1 SGHDN, CDR2 FVKESK. Trimming removed 4 bases from V and 3 bases from J; junction bases left unmatched: 5. In nucleotides, the CDR3 is TGTGCCAGCAGCCCGCAGGGACAGCCTAATGAAAAACTGTTTTTT. It yields the protein CASSPQGQPNEKLFF.

This chain uses TRBV7-2 with TRBJ2-3, with 10 bases matching TRBD1. The CDR3 consists of 16 residues. The trim removed 4 bases at V and 5 bases at J, leaving 9 bases unmatched. From germline, CDR1 is SGHTA and CDR2 FQGNSA. As DNA, the CDR3 is TGTGCCAGCAGCTCCCGGGGGACAGGGGTTGGAGATACGCAGTATTTT. Protein sequence: CASSSRGTGVGDTQYF. Using reference TRBV7-2 and TRBJ2-3 for the parts outside the CDR3, the full variable domain is GAGVSQSPSNKVTEKGKDVELRCDPISGHTALYWYRQSLGQGLEFLIYFQGNSAPDKSGLPSDRFSAERTGGSVSTLTIQRTQQEDSAVYLCASSSRGTGVGDTQYFGPGTRLTVL.

The chain carries TRBV12-3 or TRBV12-4 and TRBJ1-1; 9 nucleotides match TRBD1. This CDR3 contains 11 residues. The J segment lost 10 bases and the V segment lost 3 bases, leaving 0 bases of the junction unmatched. CDR3 sequence (DNA): TGTGCCAGCAGTTTGACAGGGGGAGCTTTCTTT. It codes for CASSLTGGAFF.

The J gene is TRBJ2-7, the V gene TRBV20-1; 8 bases line up with TRBD1. This CDR3 has 15 amino acids. After removal of 3 bases from V and 2 bases from J, the junction contained 9 bases not matched to a gene. Per the germline V gene, CDR1 is DFQATT and CDR2 is SNEGSKA (reference sequence). As DNA, the CDR3 is TGCAGTGCTAGTCCCCTTGGACAGGGACCCTACGAGCAGTACTTC. It encodes CSASPLGQGPYEQYF.

The chain is built from TRBV9 and TRBJ2-5, with D tentatively TRBD2 (6 bases). This CDR3 comprises 14 residues. Trimming took off 4 bases at V and 4 bases at J, with 14 bases between the two ends. Germline values: CDR1 SGDLS, CDR2 YYNGEE. The CDR3 nucleotides are TGTGCCAGCAGCACAACTAGCTTAGGAGAGACCCAGTACTTC. It codes for CASSTTSLGETQYF.

The chain has TRBV19 and TRBJ2-3; possible D gene TRBD2, 7 bases. Per germline, CDR1 LNHDA and CDR2 SQIVND (reference sequence). V lost 4 bases to trimming and J lost 2 bases, with 19 bases between them. The CDR3 loop spans 17 amino acids. The CDR3 loop reads CASSRGGGTGFTDTQYF. Written as DNA, the CDR3 is TGTGCCAGTAGTAGGGGAGGGGGTACAGGGTTCACAGATACGCAGTATTTT.

The genes are TRBV3-1 (or the pseudogene TRBV3-2) and TRBJ2-7; 12 bases are shared with TRBD1. Losses at the gene ends were 1 base for V and 5 bases for J; bases not matched to a gene: 9. The CDR3 sequence is 17 residues long. CDR1 LGHDT and CDR2 YNNKEL come from the germline V gene (reference sequence). CDR3 sequence reads: CASSQGGTGGTRNEQYF. The CDR3 DNA reads as TGTGCCAGCAGCCAAGGCGGGACAGGGGGCACAAGGAACGAGCAGTACTTC.

The V and J genes are TRBV11-2 and TRBJ1-3; 11 bases agree with TRBD1. Unmatched junction bases numbered 7, after V lost 0 bases and J lost 0 bases. The length of the CDR3 is 19 residues. The V gene's germline CDR1 is SGHAT and CDR2 FQNNGV. CDR3 nucleotides: TGTGCCAGCAGCTTAGATTACGGACAGGGGGCTATCTCTGGAAACACCATATATTTT. Its translation: CASSLDYGQGAISGNTIYF.

The chain links TRBV10-3 to TRBJ1-2; 9 bases line up with TRBD1. Unmatched junction bases numbered 8, after V lost 7 bases and J lost 2 bases. Looked up from germline, CDR1 is ENHRY and CDR2 is SYGVKD. This CDR3 contains 15 residues. The CDR3 loop is CAIKGQGEGNYGYTF. In nucleotides, the CDR3 is TGTGCCATCAAGGGACAGGGAGAGGGAAACTATGGCTACACCTTC.

This clone was seen just once. V is TRBV30 and J is TRBJ1-1; D possibly corresponds to TRBD1 (5 bases). Deletions cut 0 bases from V and 1 base from J, with 18 bases between. This CDR3 region has 17 residues. Germline CDR1 is GTSNPN and CDR2 is SVGIG (reference sequence). CDR3 nucleotides: TGTGCCTGGAGTGTAATGGCCTGGGGTGGGGCGAACACTGAAGCTTTCTTT. Its protein product is CAWSVMAWGGANTEAFF.

The J gene is TRBJ2-7, the V gene TRBV11-2; D remains unclear. The germline V gene encodes CDR1 SGHAT and CDR2 FQNNGV. CDR3 length equals 10 residues. V lost 11 bases, J lost 2 bases, and 7 bases lay in between. The CDR3 loop reads CAVGTYEQYF. The CDR3, as DNA: TGTGCCGTGGGAACCTACGAGCAGTACTTC.

This clone was recorded a few times. The chain carries TRBV29-1 and TRBJ1-2, with D unclear. The CDR3 totals 13 residues. Germline values: CDR1 SQVTM, CDR2 ANQGSEA. The V and J ends lost 1 base and 0 bases respectively, with 6 bases between them. The CDR3 DNA follows: TGCAGCGTTGAAGCGGGCCCTAACTATGGCTACACCTTC. This translates into CSVEAGPNYGYTF.

This clone was seen once. The V gene is TRBV5-1, the J gene TRBJ1-6; D call uncertain. The germline V and J ends were trimmed by 0 bases and 6 bases, with 7 bases remaining between them. The CDR3 is 14 amino acids. Germline lookup yields CDR1 SGHRS and CDR2 YFSETQ. The CDR3 coding sequence is TGCGCCAGCAGCTTGGCGGGGAGTAATTCACCCCTCCACTTT. Residues: CASSLAGSNSPLHF.

The chain carries TRBV5-1 and TRBJ1-3; the match to TRBD1 covers 9 bases. Trimming took 4 bases from V and 2 from J; bases not matched to a gene: 1. Germline V gives CDR1 SGHRS, CDR2 YFSETQ. The CDR3 consists of 14 residues. The CDR3 DNA reads as TGCGCCAGCAGCGGGGACAGGGCTGGAAACACCATATATTTT. As protein: CASSGDRAGNTIYF.

The rearrangement uses TRBV6-5 and TRBJ1-6; no definite D call. With 6 bases removed from V and 7 bases from J, the gap between germline ends came to 10 bases. Per germline, CDR1 MNHEY and CDR2 SVGAGI. The CDR3 spans 13 residues. Here the CDR3 DNA reads TGTGCCAGCAGCCCCGCCCGGAATTCACCCCTCCACTTT. This codes for CASSPARNSPLHF.

The chain is built from TRBV6-5 and TRBJ1-2, with D possibly TRBD1 on 6 matching bases. V lost 4 bases, J lost 2 bases, and 8 bases lay in between. The germline V gene encodes CDR1 MNHEY and CDR2 SVGAGI. The CDR3 is 13 amino acids. In DNA form, the CDR3 reads TGTGCCAGCAGTTCGGGACAAAACTATGGCTACACCTTC. Protein sequence: CASSSGQNYGYTF.

This clone has a handful of counts. This chain uses TRBV30 with TRBJ2-2; D unresolved. Trimming removed 3 bases from V and 6 bases from J, with 23 bases in between. This CDR3 is 17 amino acids long. The V gene's germline CDR1 is GTSNPN and CDR2 SVGIG (reference sequence). The CDR3: CAWRPKARPPGPGELFF. DNA for the CDR3: TGTGCCTGGAGACCTAAGGCGAGGCCTCCCGGGCCCGGGGAGCTGTTTTTT.

This chain uses TRBV7-9 with TRBJ2-1; D call uncertain. Trimming removed 3 bases from V and 6 bases from J, with 12 bases in between. The CDR3 consists of 14 residues. Germline assignment: CDR1 SEHNR and CDR2 FQNEAQ (reference sequence). In DNA form, the CDR3 reads TGTGCCAGCAGCTTGGAGACCAATTTCAATGAGCAGTTCTTC. This gives the protein CASSLETNFNEQFF.

The CDR3 region has the DNA TGTGCCAGTAGTATAGGGGGGGAGAACACTGAAGCTTTCTTT. It encodes CASSIGGENTEAFF. This chain uses TRBV19 with TRBJ1-1; a weak D match, TRBD1 (5 bases). Germline V gives CDR1 LNHDA, CDR2 SQIVND (reference sequence). The V gene lost 1 base and the J gene lost 1 base, with 7 bases spanning the gap. This CDR3 has 14 amino acids.

The genes are TRBV19 and TRBJ2-1; 7 positions agree with TRBD1. The junction had 8 bases not matched to a gene; V was cut back by 5 bases and J by 7 bases. CDR1 and CDR2 (germline): LNHDA, SQIVND (reference sequence). This CDR3 has 14 amino acids. In DNA, the CDR3 is TGTGCCAGTAGTGCCCCCGGACAGGCGAATGAGCAGTTCTTC. Amino acid sequence: CASSAPGQANEQFF. The full variable domain, rest sourced from reference TRBV19 and TRBJ2-1, is DGGITQSPKYLFRKEGQNVTLSCEQNLNHDAMYWYRQDPGQGLRLIYYSQIVNDFQKGDIAEGYSVSREKKESFPLTVTSAQKNPTAFYLCASSAPGQANEQFFGPGTRLTVL.

The V and J genes are TRBV7-9 and TRBJ2-2, with D possibly called TRBD1 or TRBD2 (5 bases each). CDR1 is SEHNR, CDR2 FQNEAQ, per germline (reference sequence). V was trimmed by 8 bases and J by 5 bases, leaving 24 bases between them. The CDR3 is made up of 17 amino acids. The CDR3 DNA reads TGTGCCAGCCGCACCAGGGACGGCGCAATTATGACCGGGGAGCTGTTTTTT. It yields the protein CASRTRDGAIMTGELFF.